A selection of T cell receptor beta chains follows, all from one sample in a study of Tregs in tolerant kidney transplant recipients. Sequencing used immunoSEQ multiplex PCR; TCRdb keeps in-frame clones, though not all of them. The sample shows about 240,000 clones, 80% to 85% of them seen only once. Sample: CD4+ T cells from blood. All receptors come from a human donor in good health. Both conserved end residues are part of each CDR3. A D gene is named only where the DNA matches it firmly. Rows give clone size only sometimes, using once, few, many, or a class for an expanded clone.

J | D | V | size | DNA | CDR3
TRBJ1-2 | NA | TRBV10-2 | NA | TGCGCCAGCAGGGAACAGGGACACTATGGCTACACCTTC | CASREQGHYGYTF
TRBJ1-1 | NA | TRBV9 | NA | TGTGCCAGCAGCGTAGTAGGGAGCACTGAAGCTTTCTTT | CASSVVGSTEAFF
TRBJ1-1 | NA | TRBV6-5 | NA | TGTGCCAGCAGTCCGCGACAGTCCCCTGAAGCTTTCTTT | CASSPRQSPEAFF
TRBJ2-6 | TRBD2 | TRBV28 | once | TGTGCCAGCAGTTCACGGACTAGCGGGGGGGCCGCTGGGGCCAACGTCCTGACTTTC | CASSSRTSGGAAGANVLTF
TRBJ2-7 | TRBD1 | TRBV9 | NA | TGTGCCAGCAGCTTTAGTTGGGACAGGTTTGACGAGCAGTACTTC | CASSFSWDRFDEQYF
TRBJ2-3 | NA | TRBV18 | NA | TGTGCCAGCTCACCACCGACCACAGATACGCAGTATTTT | CASSPPTTDTQYF
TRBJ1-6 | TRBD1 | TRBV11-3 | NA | TGTGCCAGCAGCTCCGGACAGGGTTCGAATTCACCCCTCCACTTT | CASSSGQGSNSPLHF
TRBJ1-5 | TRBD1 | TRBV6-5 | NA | TGTGCCAGCAGCTCAGACAGGGGTCGCAGTCAGCCCCAGCATTTT | CASSSDRGRSQPQHF
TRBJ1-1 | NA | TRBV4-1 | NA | TGCGCCAGCAGCCAAGGGGTTGGGTTGGCAGTTGAAGCTTTCTTT | CASSQGVGLAVEAFF
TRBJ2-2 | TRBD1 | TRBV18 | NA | TGTGCCAGCTCACCGTTCGACAGGGGGCGCACCGGGGAGCTGTTTTTT | CASSPFDRGRTGELFF
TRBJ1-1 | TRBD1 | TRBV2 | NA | TGTGCCAGCAGTGTGAAGGGGGCGAGGACTGAAGCTTTCTTT | CASSVKGARTEAFF
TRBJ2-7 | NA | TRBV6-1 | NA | TGTGCCAGCAGGGACACCTACGAGCAGTACTTC | CASRDTYEQYF
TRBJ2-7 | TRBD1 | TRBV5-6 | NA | TGTGCCAGCAGACCGACAGGGGGCTCCTACGAGCAGTACTTC | CASRPTGGSYEQYF
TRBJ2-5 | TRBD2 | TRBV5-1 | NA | TGCGCCAGCAGCACGGGACTAGCGGGGGGGCGAACCCAAGAGACCCAGTACTTC | CASSTGLAGGRTQETQYF
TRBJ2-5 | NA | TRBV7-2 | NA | TGTGCCAGCAGCTTACGGGGGGCTACAGGCGGAGAGACCCAGTACTTC | CASSLRGATGGETQYF
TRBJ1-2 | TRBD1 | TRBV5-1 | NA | TGCGCCAGCAGCTTGGGACAGGGAGCCAACTATGGCTACACCTTC | CASSLGQGANYGYTF
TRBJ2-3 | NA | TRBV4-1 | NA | TGCGCCAGCAGCCAAGTGAGTCCGTTTAGCACAGATACGCAGTATTTT | CASSQVSPFSTDTQYF
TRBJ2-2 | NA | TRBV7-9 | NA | TGTGCCAGCAGCAGCTTAGGGAACACCGGGGAGCTGTTTTTT | CASSSLGNTGELFF
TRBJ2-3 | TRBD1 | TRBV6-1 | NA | TGTGCCAGCAGTGAAGCGGGACAGGGAAATACGCAGTATTTT | CASSEAGQGNTQYF
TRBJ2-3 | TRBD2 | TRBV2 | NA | TGTGCCAGCAGTTTGGTGACTAGCGGGGAGGATGATACGCAGTATTTT | CASSLVTSGEDDTQYF
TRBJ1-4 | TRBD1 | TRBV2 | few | TGTGCCAGCAGTGAAGCGCTTCTGGGACAGGGGATGGGTGAAAAACTGTTTTTT | CASSEALLGQGMGEKLFF
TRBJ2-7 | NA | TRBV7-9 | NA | TGTGCCAGCAGCCCGAGATGGAAGGGGCGAGAGCAGTACTTC | CASSPRWKGREQYF
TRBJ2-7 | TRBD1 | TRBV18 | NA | TGTGCCAGCTCACCTCCCAGGGACAGGGGACCCTACGAGCAGTACTTC | CASSPPRDRGPYEQYF
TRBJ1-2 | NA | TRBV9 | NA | TGTGCCAGCAGCCCCCGAGGACGGGTGGATGGAGGGGATAAGTCTGACACCTTC | CASSPRGRVDGGDKSDTF